This TCR beta chain comes out of a study of technical replicates of blood from a few donors. V gave up 0 bases and J gave up 4 bases; unmatched junction bases: 6. Germline CDR1 SQVTM, CDR2 ANQGSEA. This CDR3 is 15 amino acids long. Clones were read by immunoSEQ multiplex PCR, and TCRdb kept only the in-frame ones, dropping some. The profile shows tens of thousands of clones, around 92% of them singletons. This sequence was found in a human donor in good health. Sequenced input: T cells isolated from PBMCs. V gene TRBV29-1 combines with J gene TRBJ2-5; 9 nucleotides agree with TRBD1. CDR3 sequence (DNA): TGCAGCGTTGAAGATCCGGGGACAGGGAGAGAGACCCAGTACTTC. As protein: CSVEDPGTGRETQYF. Variable domain in full (rest from reference TRBV29-1 and TRBJ2-5): SAVISQKPSRDICQRGTSLTIQCQVDSQVTMMFWYRQQPGQSLTLIATANQGSEATYESGFVIDKFPISRPNLTFSTLTVSNMSPEDSSIYLCSVEDPGTGRETQYFGPGTRLLVL.